The count of the clone carrying this T cell receptor (beta chain) is one. This sample is part of a study of blood T cell repertoires in COVID-19. Study as a whole: Some COVID-19 samples were acute and others convalescent; all came from the United States, Italy and Spain. T cells, B-cell-depleted T cells, or PBMCs supplied cDNA or gDNA.

Authors' processing steps: Using reference gene primer amplification, nucleated cell counts were estimated. Measured with immunoSEQ multiplex PCR; TCRdb has only the in-frame clones, and not every one. V, J and clone size were drawn from that table, and D and trimming were deduced from the DNA. Among about 130,000 clones listed, 85% to 90% were seen once. V dropped 5 bases and J dropped 4; count of bases not matched to a gene: 8. This CDR3 comprises 15 residues. Germline V lookup: CDR1 SGHTA, CDR2 FQGNSA. Sequencing was performed on peripheral blood. This TCR derives from a man over 45 with active or convalescent COVID-19. The chain is built from TRBV7-2 and TRBJ1-5, with TRBD1 matching 7 bases. The CDR3 bases are TGTGCCAGCAGCCAAGCAGACAGGGAAAATCAGCCCCAGCATTTT. Translation gives CASSQADRENQPQHF.